Below, one TCR beta chain is given with its context. This specimen comes from a study of blood T cell repertoires in COVID-19. Study in general: Symptom resolution, clearance, or two negative PCRs marked donors in Cohort 3 as recovered. Specimens from acute and convalescent COVID-19 originated in the United States, Italy and Spain. Sample material is recorded as cDNA or gDNA derived from T cells, B-cell-depleted T cells, or PBMCs.

Profiling relied on immunoSEQ multiplex PCR, and the TCRdb table lists in-frame clones only, not all of them. This table holds 400,000 or so clones, about 89% found once. The CDR3 length is 14 residues. Trimming stripped 6 bases from V and 1 base from J, with 12 bases between. The germline V gene has CDR1 MNHEY and CDR2 SVGAGI. The receptor comes from a man aged 35 to 55 in a cohort exposed to, infected with or recovered from COVID-19 (not recorded which). The sequenced sample was PBMCs or T cells enriched from blood (not recorded which). The V gene is TRBV6-5, the J gene TRBJ1-1, with TRBD1 as a possible D gene (6 bases). CDR3 sequence reads: CASRAGTTNTEAFF. The CDR3 bases are TGTGCCAGCAGAGCCGGGACAACGAACACTGAAGCTTTCTTT.